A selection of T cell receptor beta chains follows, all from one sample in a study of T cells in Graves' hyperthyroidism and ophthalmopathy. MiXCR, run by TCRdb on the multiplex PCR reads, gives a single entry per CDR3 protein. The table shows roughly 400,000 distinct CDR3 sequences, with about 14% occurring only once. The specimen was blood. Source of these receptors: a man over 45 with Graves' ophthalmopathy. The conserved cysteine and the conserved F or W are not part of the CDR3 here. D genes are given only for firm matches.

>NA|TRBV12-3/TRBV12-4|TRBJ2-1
ASSFTAGPASNEQF
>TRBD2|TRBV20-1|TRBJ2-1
SAHLAGVFSEQF
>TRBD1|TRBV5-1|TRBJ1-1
ASRPRQGRAF
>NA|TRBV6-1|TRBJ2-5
ASSQGILRETQY
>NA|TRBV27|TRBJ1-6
ASSLSRRSEYSPLH
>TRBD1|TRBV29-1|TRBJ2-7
SVEVQGAGYEQY
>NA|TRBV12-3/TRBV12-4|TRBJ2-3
ASSSLQSASTDTQY
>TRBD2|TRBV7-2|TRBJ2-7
ASSYSGTSAFNEQY
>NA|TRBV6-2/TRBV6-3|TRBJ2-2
ASSFYTGTGELF
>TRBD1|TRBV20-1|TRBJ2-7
SAGDSYEQY
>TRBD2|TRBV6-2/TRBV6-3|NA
ATFERDGSYNEQY
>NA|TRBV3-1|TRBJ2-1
ASSPAGREQF
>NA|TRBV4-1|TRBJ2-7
ASSPLTGSYEQY
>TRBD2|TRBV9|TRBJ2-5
ASSVYGGSSETQY
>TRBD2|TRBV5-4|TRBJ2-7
ASSLAPSGYEQY
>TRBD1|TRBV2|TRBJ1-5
ASSDETGFQPQH
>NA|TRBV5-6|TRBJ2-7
ASTTDGSSYEQY
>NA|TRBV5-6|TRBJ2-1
ASSLGQRGVGNEQF
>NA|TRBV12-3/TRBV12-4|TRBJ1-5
ASSFHGQPQH
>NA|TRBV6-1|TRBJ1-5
ASTKTPAVAGKSISNQPQH
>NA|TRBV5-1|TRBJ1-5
ASSLTPGVNQPQH
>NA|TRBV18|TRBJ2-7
ASSPPTVYEQY
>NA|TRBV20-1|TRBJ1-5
SAPGPYSNQPQH
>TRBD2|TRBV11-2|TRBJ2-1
ASSRKLAEDYNEQF
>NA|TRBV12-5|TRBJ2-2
ANHPPGTGELF
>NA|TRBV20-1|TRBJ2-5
SARDGRPETQY
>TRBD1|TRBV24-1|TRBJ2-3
ATSAGRSRGRRDTQY
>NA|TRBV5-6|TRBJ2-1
ASRALALNHEQF
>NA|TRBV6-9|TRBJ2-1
ASSYAYEQF
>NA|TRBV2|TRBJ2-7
ASAYGAGTYEQY
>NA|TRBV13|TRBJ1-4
ASSVASGALGELF
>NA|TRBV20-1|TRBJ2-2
SARRPTTGELF
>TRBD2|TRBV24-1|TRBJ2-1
ATSDPGLAGSTNNEQF
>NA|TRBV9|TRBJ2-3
ASSVGRGTDTQY